The 23 T cell receptor beta chains presented below share a single source sample, sequenced in a study of T cells after yellow fever vaccination. One entry per CDR3 protein results from TCRdb running MiXCR on the 5' RACE reads. The profile shows 180,000 or so distinct CDR3 sequences, approximately 9.9% of them singletons. The sequenced sample was CD8+ T cells sorted from PBMCs, obtained 15 days after the yellow fever booster vaccination. These TCRs come from a man between 18 and 29 years old who received the YFV17D yellow fever vaccine.

Ten or more counts support this clonotype. This chain uses TRBV4-1 with TRBJ2-4; D unclear. CDR3 length: 14 amino acids. Deletions cut 0 bases from V and 0 bases from J, with 3 bases between. Per germline, CDR1 MGHRA and CDR2 YSYEKL. This CDR3 reads CASSQELAKNIQYF. CDR3 nucleotide sequence: TGCGCCAGCAGCCAAGAGCTAGCCAAAAACATTCAGTACTTC.

This chain links TRBV12-3 or TRBV12-4 with TRBJ2-7; tentatively, D is TRBD1 (5 bases). The CDR3 covers 13 residues. Trimming left V 7 bases short and J 10 bases short, with 20 bases between. The CDR3 sequence is CASIPGNGSRQYV. Written as DNA, the CDR3 is TGTGCCAGCATTCCAGGGAACGGGTCCCGACAGTACGTC.

J is TRBJ1-1 and V is TRBV7-8; tentatively, D is TRBD1 (6 bases). Trimming took 5 bases from V and 8 from J, leaving 18 bases between them. CDR3 length: 14 residues. Germline V gene data show CDR1 as SGHVS and CDR2 as FQNEAQ. CDR3 in DNA: TGTGCCAGCAGCCGCCGGAGACAGGATCACGAAGCTTTCTTT. Its protein product is CASSRRRQDHEAFF.

This rearrangement joins TRBV12-3 or TRBV12-4 to TRBJ2-5; 7 bases line up with TRBD2. This CDR3 has 14 residues. The ends lost 5 bases at V and 5 bases at J; junction bases unmatched: 8. CDR3 sequence (DNA): TGTGCCAGCAGTATGGGGAGGGTTAAGGAGACCCAGTACTTC. This codes for CASSMGRVKETQYF.

The rearrangement joins TRBV10-3 to TRBJ2-1; D is possibly TRBD1 (6 bases). Germline CDR1 reads ENHRY; CDR2 reads SYGVKD. The V end lost 3 bases, the J end lost 5 bases, and 11 bases lay between the germline ends. The length of the CDR3 is 14 residues. The CDR3 loop reads CAISEEGVNNEQFF. The CDR3 nucleotides are TGTGCCATCAGTGAAGAGGGGGTCAACAATGAGCAGTTCTTC.

This clonotype has just a few counts. V gene TRBV6-2 or TRBV6-3 combines with J gene TRBJ1-5, with 7 bases fitting TRBD1. Trimming removed 2 bases from V and 6 bases from J; junction bases left unmatched: 7. This CDR3 spans 15 amino acids. Germline V gene lookup returns CDR1 MNHEY and CDR2 SVGEGT. The CDR3 spells CASSYTRQGGQPQHF. The CDR3 DNA reads as TGTGCCAGCAGTTACACGAGACAGGGTGGTCAGCCCCAGCATTTT.

This chain uses TRBV6-1 with TRBJ2-3; D may be TRBD2 (5 bases). Germline V gives CDR1 MNHNS, CDR2 SASEGT. The CDR3 totals 16 residues. Trimming removed 0 bases at V and 4 bases at J, with 14 bases between. CDR3 protein: CASSEAGYGDADTQYF. Here the CDR3 DNA reads TGTGCCAGCAGTGAAGCTGGGTACGGGGATGCAGATACGCAGTATTTT.

The chain recombines TRBV19 with TRBJ1-1; unclear D gene. Per germline, CDR1 LNHDA and CDR2 SQIVND (reference sequence). The length of the CDR3 is 12 residues. The ends were cut back, 8 bases at V and 1 base at J, with 8 bases in the middle. This chain's CDR3 is CASGGWNTEAFF. In nucleotides, the CDR3 is TGTGCCAGTGGCGGTTGGAACACTGAAGCTTTCTTT.

The J gene is TRBJ2-1, the V gene TRBV20-1; D uncertain. This CDR3 contains 12 residues. Trimming stripped 5 bases from V and 5 bases from J, with 10 bases between. Germline V gene sequence: CDR1 DFQATT, CDR2 SNEGSKA (reference sequence). The CDR3 region has the DNA TGCAGTGCTCCTGGTTCGAACAATGAGCAGTTCTTC. It yields the protein CSAPGSNNEQFF.

The chain has TRBV4-3 and TRBJ1-1; D unclear. There are 15 residues in the CDR3. Deletions cut 1 base from V and 2 bases from J, with 11 bases between. The germline gives CDR1 LGHNA, CDR2 YSLEER. In DNA, the CDR3 is TGCGCCAGCAGCCAAGTCCGAACGAGAAACACTGAAGCTTTCTTT. This sequence encodes CASSQVRTRNTEAFF.

The V call is TRBV24-1, the J call TRBJ2-1; the match to TRBD1 covers 10 bases. There are 16 residues in the CDR3. Germline loops: CDR1 KGHDR, CDR2 SFDVKD. With V trimmed by 4 bases and J by 8 bases, 10 bases remained unmatched. CDR3 region: CATSDPPDRGLDEQFF. The CDR3 bases are TGTGCCACCAGTGACCCCCCCGACAGGGGGCTGGATGAGCAGTTCTTC.

This clonotype was counted only a few times. This chain links TRBV6-1 with TRBJ1-1, with 9 nucleotides matching TRBD1. The CDR3 extends over 15 amino acids. From germline, CDR1 is MNHNS and CDR2 SASEGT. The V segment lost 4 bases and the J segment 11 bases; nucleotides outside the gene matches: 14. The CDR3 sequence: CASSGSTGGTVEAFF. The CDR3, as DNA: TGTGCCAGCAGTGGTTCGACAGGGGGGACCGTTGAGGCTTTCTTT.

V is TRBV9 and J is TRBJ2-6, with 7 bases aligning to TRBD1. V dropped 3 bases and J dropped 0; count of bases not matched to a gene: 9. Germline V CDR1 and CDR2: SGDLS, YYNGEE. This CDR3 contains 18 residues. The CDR3 sequence: CASSAFPTGLSGANVLTF. Here the CDR3 DNA reads TGTGCCAGCAGCGCCTTCCCGACAGGGCTCTCTGGGGCCAACGTCCTGACTTTC. Combining the CDR3 with reference TRBV9 and TRBJ2-6 gives the whole variable domain DSGVTQTPKHLITATGQRVTLRCSPRSGDLSVYWYQQSLDQGLQFLIQYYNGEERAKGNILERFSAQQFPDLHSELNLSSLELGDSALYFCASSAFPTGLSGANVLTFGAGSRLTVL.

The chain couples TRBV10-1 to TRBJ2-7; 9 bases are a match to TRBD1. The J segment lost 0 bases and the V segment lost 10 bases, leaving 4 bases of the junction unmatched. Germline V gene lookup returns CDR1 WNHNN and CDR2 SYGVQD (reference sequence). CDR3 length equals 13 residues. The CDR3 nucleotides read TGCGCCACCTCGGGACAGGGCTCCTACGAGCAGTACGTC. Its protein product is CATSGQGSYEQYV.

This clonotype showed up many times. The V and J genes are TRBV25-1 and TRBJ2-1; D uncertain. Trimming removed 3 bases at V and 7 bases at J, with 10 bases between. The CDR3 runs 13 residues. Looked up from germline, CDR1 is MGHDK and CDR2 is SYGVNS. CDR3 nucleotides: TGTGCCAGCAGTGATGGGTGGGCGAATGAGCAGTTCTTC. The encoded protein is CASSDGWANEQFF.

The genes are TRBV9 and TRBJ2-3; no firm D call. This CDR3 region has 15 residues. The germline V and J ends were trimmed by 0 bases and 5 bases, with 13 bases remaining between them. CDR1 and CDR2 (germline): SGDLS, YYNGEE. The CDR3 nucleotides are TGTGCCAGCAGCGTAGAGTCCGGGCTTAGAGATACGCAGTATTTT. It encodes CASSVESGLRDTQYF.

This clonotype has a handful of counts. The rearrangement links TRBV7-9 to TRBJ1-1; D call uncertain. V dropped 8 bases and J dropped 6 bases, with 7 bases sitting between them. Germline values: CDR1 SEHNR, CDR2 FQNEAQ (reference sequence). CDR3 length: 10 residues. CDR3 nucleotides: TGTGCCAGCGGCGATTCTGAAGCTTTCTTT. Protein product: CASGDSEAFF.

The chain combines TRBV6-6 with TRBJ2-3; D is unclear. V lost 2 bases to trimming and J lost 6 bases, with 12 bases between them. Per germline, CDR1 MNHNY and CDR2 SVGAGI (reference sequence). This CDR3 is 14 amino acids long. This chain's CDR3 is CASSYPAPADTQYF. The CDR3 nucleotides read TGTGCCAGCAGTTACCCCGCTCCGGCGGATACGCAGTATTTT.

The chain carries TRBV7-8 and TRBJ2-2; tentatively, D is TRBD1 or TRBD2 (6 bases each). The CDR3 sequence is 15 residues long. Germline CDR1 is SGHVS and CDR2 is FQNEAQ. Trimming took off 5 bases at V and 7 bases at J, with 17 bases between the two ends. CDR3 sequence reads: CASSPLTGASGELFF. Written as DNA, the CDR3 is TGTGCCAGCAGCCCCCTTACGGGGGCGAGCGGGGAGCTGTTTTTT.

CDR3 sequence reads: CASSLGRQGVWSPLHF. The CDR3 DNA follows: TGTGCCAGCAGCTTAGGCCGACAGGGGGTTTGGTCACCCCTCCACTTT. The rearrangement joins TRBV11-2 to TRBJ1-6; the match to TRBD1 covers 9 bases. V lost 1 base, J lost 10 bases, and 8 bases stayed unmatched. The length of the CDR3 is 16 residues. From germline, CDR1 is SGHAT and CDR2 FQNNGV.

There are a few counts of this clonotype. J is TRBJ2-5 and V is TRBV5-1; 10 bases match TRBD1. Unmatched junction bases numbered 4, after V lost 4 bases and J lost 7 bases. The CDR3 sequence is 13 residues long. The V gene's germline CDR1 is SGHRS and CDR2 YFSETQ. The CDR3 region has the DNA TGCGCCAGCAGCCCGGGACAGGGGTGGACCCAGTACTTC. This gives the protein CASSPGQGWTQYF.

The sample holds a few counts of this clonotype. The chain carries TRBV18 and TRBJ1-1; a possible D gene is TRBD1 (5 bases). The germline V gene encodes CDR1 KGHSH and CDR2 LQKENI. The V and J ends lost 0 bases and 6 bases respectively, with 11 bases between them. The CDR3 runs 14 residues. The CDR3 DNA is TGTGCCAGCTCACCACCAACCCAGGGCCCTGAAGCTTTCTTT. This codes for CASSPPTQGPEAFF.

The chain is built from TRBV6-2 or TRBV6-3 and TRBJ1-2, with 7 positions matching TRBD1. Germline V gene data show CDR1 as MNHEY and CDR2 as SVGEGT. Trimming cost V 9 bases and J 1 base; bases outside gene matches: 11. The CDR3 sequence is 15 residues long. The CDR3: CARPGTDPFNYGYTF. As DNA, the CDR3 is TGTGCCAGACCCGGGACAGACCCGTTTAACTATGGCTACACCTTC.